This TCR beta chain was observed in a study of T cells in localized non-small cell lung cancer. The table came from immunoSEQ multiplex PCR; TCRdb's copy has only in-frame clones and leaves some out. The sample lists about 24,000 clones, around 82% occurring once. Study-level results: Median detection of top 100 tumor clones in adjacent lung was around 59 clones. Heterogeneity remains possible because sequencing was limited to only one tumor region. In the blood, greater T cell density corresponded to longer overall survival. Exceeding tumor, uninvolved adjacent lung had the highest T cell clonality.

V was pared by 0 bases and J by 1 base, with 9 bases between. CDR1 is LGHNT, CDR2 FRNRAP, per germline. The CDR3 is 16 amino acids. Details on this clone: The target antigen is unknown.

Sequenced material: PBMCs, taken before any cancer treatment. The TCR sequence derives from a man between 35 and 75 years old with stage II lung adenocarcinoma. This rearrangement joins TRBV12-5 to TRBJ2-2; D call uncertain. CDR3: CASGLVDTRNTGELFF. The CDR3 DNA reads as TGTGCTAGTGGTTTGGTAGACACCAGGAACACCGGGGAGCTGTTTTTT. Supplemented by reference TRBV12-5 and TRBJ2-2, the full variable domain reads DARVTQTPRHKVTEMGQEVTMRCQPILGHNTVFWYRQTMMQGLELLAYFRNRAPLDDSGMPKDRFSAEMPDATLATLKIQPSEPRDSAVYFCASGLVDTRNTGELFFGEGSRLTVL.